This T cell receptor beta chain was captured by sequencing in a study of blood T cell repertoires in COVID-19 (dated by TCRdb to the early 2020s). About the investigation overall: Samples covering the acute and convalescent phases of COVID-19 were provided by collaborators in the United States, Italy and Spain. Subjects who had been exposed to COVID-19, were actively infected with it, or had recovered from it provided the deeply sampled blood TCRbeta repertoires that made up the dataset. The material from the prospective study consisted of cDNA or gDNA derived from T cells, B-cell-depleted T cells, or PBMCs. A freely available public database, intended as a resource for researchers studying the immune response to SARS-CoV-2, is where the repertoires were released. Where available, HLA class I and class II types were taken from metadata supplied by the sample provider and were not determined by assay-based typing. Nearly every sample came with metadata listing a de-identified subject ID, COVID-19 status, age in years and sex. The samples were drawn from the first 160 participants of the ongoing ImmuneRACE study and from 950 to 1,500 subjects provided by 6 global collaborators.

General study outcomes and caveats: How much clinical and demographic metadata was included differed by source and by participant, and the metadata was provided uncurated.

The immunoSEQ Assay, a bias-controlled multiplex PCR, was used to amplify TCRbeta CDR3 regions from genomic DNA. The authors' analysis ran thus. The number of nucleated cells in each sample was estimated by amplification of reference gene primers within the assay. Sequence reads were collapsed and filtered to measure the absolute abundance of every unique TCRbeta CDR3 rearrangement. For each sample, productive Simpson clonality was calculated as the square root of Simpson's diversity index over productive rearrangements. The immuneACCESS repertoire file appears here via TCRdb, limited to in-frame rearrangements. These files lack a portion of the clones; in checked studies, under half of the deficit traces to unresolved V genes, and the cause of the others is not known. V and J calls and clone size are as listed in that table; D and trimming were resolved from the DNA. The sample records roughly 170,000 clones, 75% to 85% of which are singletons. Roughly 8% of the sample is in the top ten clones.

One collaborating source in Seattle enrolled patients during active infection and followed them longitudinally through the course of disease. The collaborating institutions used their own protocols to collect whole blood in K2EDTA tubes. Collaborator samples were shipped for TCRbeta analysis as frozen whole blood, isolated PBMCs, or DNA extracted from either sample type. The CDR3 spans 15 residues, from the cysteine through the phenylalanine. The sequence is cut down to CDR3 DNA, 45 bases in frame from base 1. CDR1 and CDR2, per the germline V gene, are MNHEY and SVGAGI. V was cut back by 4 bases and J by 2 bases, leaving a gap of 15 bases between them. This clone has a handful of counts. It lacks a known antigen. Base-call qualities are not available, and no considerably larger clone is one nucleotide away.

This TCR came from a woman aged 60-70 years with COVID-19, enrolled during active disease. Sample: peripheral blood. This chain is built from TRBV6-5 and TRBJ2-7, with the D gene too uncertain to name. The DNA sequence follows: TGTGCCAGCAGTTTGAGGTTTGGCGGAACCTACGAGCAGTACTTC. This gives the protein CASSLRFGGTYEQYF.